This TCR beta chain was identified during a study of T cells in tuberculosis. Study-wide background: This South African cohort compared adolescents with or without latent tuberculosis against adults with active tuberculosis.

Sequencing was performed with immunoSEQ multiplex PCR; in TCRdb, only in-frame clones are kept and a portion is missing. The sample lists 45,000 or so clones, about 95% occurring once. Trimming removed 6 bases from V and 1 base from J, with 12 bases in between. The germline V gene has CDR1 LNHDA and CDR2 SQIVND (reference sequence). The CDR3 is made up of 14 amino acids. Material: PBMCs. This sequence joins TRBV19 and TRBJ1-1, with a weak D call TRBD1 (5 bases). The TCR sequence derives from a donor aged 10-30 years with latent tuberculosis or without tuberculosis infection. CDR3 DNA sequence: TGTGCCAGTAGGCCAGGGTCAGGGAACACTGAAGCTTTCTTT. As protein: CASRPGSGNTEAFF.